This T cell receptor beta chain was captured by sequencing in a study of siplizumab effects on memory and regulatory T cells (dated by TCRdb to the late 2010s). Regarding the research as a whole: The effect of the anti-CD2 antibody siplizumab on alloreactive T-cell subsets was examined in allogeneic mixed lymphocyte reactions constructed from human PBMCs. Broad study findings and their caveats: Because sequences below about 10^-5 frequency were poorly captured, only a minor fraction of alloreactive clones could be mapped to unstimulated subsets. Unstimulated naive T cells appeared more diverse than memory T cells, and naive cells seemed to contribute substantially to the alloresponse. Whether proliferating Tregs from siplizumab cultures actually had suppressive function was not functionally confirmed. The cumulative frequency of alloreactive sequences traceable to unstimulated CD4+ memory T cells was significantly reduced by siplizumab. Among mappable alloreactive CD4+ clones, the Treg-derived fraction averaged approximately 69% with siplizumab versus roughly 25% in control reactions. Roughly 80-95% of proliferating CD4+ or CD8+ clones could not be assigned a naive or memory phenotype.

Library construction relied on the immunoSEQ multiplex PCR assay. The deep sequencing platform assayed approximately 100,000 TCR templates per sample. Genomic DNA extracted from sorted T cells was used for TCRbeta CDR3 sequencing. The source study handled its data this way. The R programming language was used for clonal analysis of TCRbeta CDR3 data. Alloreactive CD4+ and CD8+ clones were identified by comparing unstimulated samples to CFSE-low samples taken after the reaction. Regulatory or non-regulatory origin of alloreactive CD4+ clones was assigned by matching sequences to the sorted unstimulated Treg and non-Treg repertoires. Drawn from immuneACCESS, this table holds only the in-frame rearrangements with V and J called that TCRdb kept. Clones are partly lost; checked studies trace under half to an unresolved V gene and leave the rest unexplained. D and trimming were read from the DNA, whereas the V and J calls and clone size are those reported in that table. The sample data list about 120,000 clones, and roughly 94% of these were observed just once. The ten largest clones represent about 1.8% of the sample.

Relative to germline, V is missing 4 bases and J is missing 4 bases, with 7 bases of the junction outside any gene match. CDR1 LNHDA and CDR2 SQIVND were looked up in the germline V gene (reference sequence). The cysteine opens and the phenylalanine closes a CDR3 of 15 amino acids. Only CDR3 DNA is held: 45 bases, read in frame from base 1. Concerning this clone: Its antigen is unknown. No base quality values were provided; no much bigger clone lies one nucleotide off.

Sorted unstimulated T cells and proliferating T cells recovered from mixed lymphocyte reactions were subjected to TCRbeta CDR3 sequencing. Fresh whole blood from roughly ten HLA-typed healthy donors was used to isolate PBMCs. To map where alloreactive clones came from, unstimulated CD4+ non-regulatory T cells were FACS-sorted. The sample consisted of non-Treg CD4+ T cells sorted from blood. What the cell subset or site label conveys for this sample: FACS-sorted unstimulated CD4+ non-regulatory T cells. This sequence uses TRBV19 and TRBJ2-7; 10 central nucleotides agree with TRBD2. The source is a human donor in good health. CDR3 region: CASSNSGRSSYEQYF. The base sequence is TGTGCCAGTAGTAATAGCGGGAGGAGCTCTTACGAGCAGTACTTC.